The 32 T cell receptor beta chains listed next were all sequenced from one sample in a study of T cell responses to AZD1222 COVID-19 vaccine. The table came from immunoSEQ multiplex PCR; TCRdb's copy has only in-frame clones and leaves some out. Of under 200,000 clones listed, approximately 92% were seen once; the top ten hold 1% to 1.5%. Sequences were derived from peripheral blood, sampled on day 0 of AZD1222 vaccination. The receptors originated from an adult in good health.

The chain has TRBV19 and TRBJ1-4, with unresolved D. This CDR3 spans 14 amino acids. V was trimmed by 9 bases and J by 3 bases, leaving 14 bases between them. CDR1 is LNHDA, CDR2 SQIVND, per germline (reference sequence). CDR3 nucleotides: TGTGCCAGCAGAGGAATTCAACCTAATGAAAAACTGTTTTTT. This encodes CASRGIQPNEKLFF.

The CDR3: CASSLDRGYYGYTF. The DNA for the CDR3 is TGTGCCAGCAGTTTGGACAGGGGGTACTATGGCTACACCTTC. The genes are TRBV27 and TRBJ1-2, with 10 bases that match TRBD1. CDR1 MNHEY and CDR2 SMNVEV come from the germline V gene (reference sequence). The CDR3 runs to 14 residues. Trimming cost V 3 bases and J 3 bases; bases outside gene matches: 1.

The V call is TRBV19, the J call TRBJ2-6; TRBD1 agrees at 10 bases. V shed 5 bases, J shed 1 base, and the junction held 2 bases outside the gene matches. The length of the CDR3 is 16 residues. Germline V gene sequence: CDR1 LNHDA, CDR2 SQIVND (reference sequence). The CDR3 DNA is TGTGCCAGTAGTGACAGGGGGCTGTCTGGGGCCAACGTCCTGACTTTC. It yields the protein CASSDRGLSGANVLTF.

In DNA form, the CDR3 reads TGTGCCAGCAGTTGGACAGGGGAGCAGTACTTC. Its translation: CASSWTGEQYF. V is TRBV28 and J is TRBJ2-7; TRBD1 matches at 8 bases. Germline values: CDR1 MDHEN, CDR2 SYDVKM. The CDR3 totals 11 residues. The ends lost 4 bases at V and 7 bases at J; junction bases unmatched: 0.

This chain uses TRBV7-8 with TRBJ1-6, with 7 bases that match TRBD1. The CDR3 loop spans 16 amino acids. Trimming at V came to 5 bases and at J to 3 bases, leaving 7 bases not matched to a gene. Per the germline V gene, CDR1 is SGHVS and CDR2 is FQNEAQ. CDR3 DNA sequence: TGTGCCAGCAGCCGGAACAGGGGAATCTATAATTCACCCCTCCACTTT. It codes for CASSRNRGIYNSPLHF.

The chain has TRBV24-1 and TRBJ2-2; no firm D call. The CDR3 spans 16 residues. Germline V gene lookup returns CDR1 KGHDR and CDR2 SFDVKD. V lost 4 bases, J lost 8 bases, and 19 bases lay in between. The CDR3 DNA sequence: TGTGCCACCAGTGAAACAGACGGCCTCATTGGGGGGGAGCTGTTTTTT. Amino acid sequence: CATSETDGLIGGELFF.

V is TRBV4-2 and J is TRBJ2-1; D uncertain. CDR1 is LGHNA, CDR2 YNFKEQ, per germline. Trimming took off 2 bases at V and 0 bases at J, with 8 bases between the two ends. CDR3 size: 15 residues. The CDR3 DNA follows: TGTGCCAGCAGCCAACGCCAAAACTCCTACAATGAGCAGTTCTTC. It yields the protein CASSQRQNSYNEQFF.

The chain carries TRBV3-1 (or the pseudogene TRBV3-2) and TRBJ1-1; tentatively, D is TRBD1 (6 bases). With 4 bases removed from V and 0 bases from J, the gap between germline ends came to 12 bases. Per germline, CDR1 LGHDT and CDR2 YNNKEL (reference sequence). This CDR3 contains 15 residues. Here the CDR3 DNA reads TGTGCCAGCAGCCGGCGGGGGGCGATGAACACTGAAGCTTTCTTT. Residues: CASSRRGAMNTEAFF.

This clone was counted between two and nine times. This sequence joins TRBV3-1 (or the pseudogene TRBV3-2) and TRBJ2-5; no firm D call. Trimming took off 5 bases at V and 6 bases at J, with 13 bases between the two ends. CDR1 and CDR2 from the germline V gene are LGHDT and YNNKEL (reference sequence). This CDR3 has 13 residues. The CDR3 reads CASSFPSTQTQYF. The DNA of the CDR3 is TGTGCCAGCAGCTTCCCTAGTACACAGACCCAGTACTTC.

This clone turned up a few times. The chain combines TRBV4-3 with TRBJ2-2; TRBD1 or TRBD2 may be the D gene (6 bases each). The length of the CDR3 is 18 residues. Germline CDR1 is LGHNA and CDR2 is YSLEER. V was shortened by 0 bases and J by 2 bases, with 16 bases between the two germline ends. CDR3 sequence: CASSQEPLGGHNTGELFF. The DNA for the CDR3 is TGCGCCAGCAGCCAAGAACCTCTAGGGGGGCACAACACCGGGGAGCTGTTTTTT.

Only one count was recorded for this clone. CDR3 bases: TGTGCCAGCAGATACAGGAGAAACACTGAAGCTTTCTTT. Translated, it gives CASRYRRNTEAFF. The rearrangement links TRBV6-2 or TRBV6-3 to TRBJ1-1, with D possibly TRBD1 on 5 matching bases. Trimming pared 6 bases from V and 2 bases from J, leaving 10 bases between. The CDR3 contains 13 residues. Germline V gives CDR1 MNHEY, CDR2 SVGEGT.

The genes are TRBV5-1 and TRBJ2-5; D is undetermined. V was pared by 0 bases and J by 3 bases, with 6 bases between. CDR1 and CDR2 (germline): SGHRS, YFSETQ. CDR3 length: 13 amino acids. Here the CDR3 reads CASSLGYKETQYF. In nucleotides, the CDR3 is TGCGCCAGCAGCTTGGGATATAAAGAGACCCAGTACTTC.

The chain couples TRBV19 to TRBJ1-1; D might be TRBD1 (5 bases). Per the germline V gene, CDR1 is LNHDA and CDR2 is SQIVND (reference sequence). The ends were cut back, 3 bases at V and 8 bases at J, with 7 bases in the middle. The CDR3 spans 11 residues. The DNA for the CDR3 is TGTGCCAGTAGTATTGGGGGGGAAGCTTTCTTT. Translated, it gives CASSIGGEAFF.

The chain is built from TRBV7-3 and TRBJ2-2; tentative D call: TRBD1 (6 bases). The CDR3 length is 13 residues. Germline V gives CDR1 SGHTA, CDR2 FQGTGA. The V end was cut by 6 bases, the J end by 6 bases, with 11 bases between. In nucleotides, the CDR3 is TGTGCCAGCAGTCATAGGGGGTCCGGGGAGCTGTTTTTT. Translation: CASSHRGSGELFF.

The chain couples TRBV6-1 to TRBJ1-5; weak D call: TRBD1 (5 bases). V lost 3 bases and J 7 bases, leaving 19 bases between the germline ends. The germline V gene has CDR1 MNHNS and CDR2 SASEGT. This CDR3 has 16 residues. CDR3: CASSEGRRGPWQPQHF. DNA for the CDR3: TGTGCCAGCAGTGAGGGAAGGAGGGGTCCTTGGCAGCCCCAGCATTTT.

The J gene is TRBJ2-1, the V gene TRBV19, with D perhaps TRBD2 (6 bases). From germline, CDR1 is LNHDA and CDR2 SQIVND (reference sequence). Trimming cost V 3 bases and J 0 bases, with 9 bases left between them. This CDR3 spans 15 amino acids. The DNA for the CDR3 is TGTGCCAGTAGTATTGCGGGGAGCTCCTACAATGAGCAGTTCTTC. This gives the protein CASSIAGSSYNEQFF.

The genes are TRBV18 and TRBJ1-3; no clear D gene. Germline values: CDR1 KGHSH, CDR2 LQKENI. Trimming shortened V by 3 bases and J by 0 bases, and 12 bases separated the two germline ends. This CDR3 comprises 16 residues. The chain's CDR3 is CASSPLAGNSGNTIYF. The CDR3 DNA follows: TGTGCCAGCTCACCCCTCGCGGGTAACTCTGGAAACACCATATATTTT.

This clone appeared a single time. This chain uses TRBV3-1 (or the pseudogene TRBV3-2) with TRBJ1-2, with TRBD1 matching 12 bases. Trimming cost V 2 bases and J 6 bases; bases outside gene matches: 13. Germline CDR1 is LGHDT and CDR2 is YNNKEL (reference sequence). This CDR3 has 18 residues. CDR3 sequence reads: CASSQPTGTGGIGNGYTF. The CDR3 DNA reads TGTGCCAGCAGCCAACCCACCGGGACAGGGGGCATTGGCAATGGCTACACCTTC.

This clone was observed once. The J gene is TRBJ2-7, the V gene TRBV7-8, with TRBD1 identical over 7 bases. This CDR3 is 14 amino acids long. Germline V gene data show CDR1 as SGHVS and CDR2 as FQNEAQ. The V gene end was trimmed by 5 bases and the J gene end by 3 bases; junction bases not matched to a gene: 7. CDR3 sequence reads: CASSPPDRVYEQYF. Written as DNA, the CDR3 is TGTGCCAGCAGCCCACCTGACAGGGTCTACGAGCAGTACTTC.

In this sample, this clone turned up once. This rearrangement joins TRBV21-1 to TRBJ1-4; the table's D call TRBD1 went unverified against the DNA. TRBV21-1 is classified as a pseudogene. The CDR3 has 14 amino acids. The CDR3 loop is CASITGASNEKLFF. The DNA for the CDR3 is TGTGCCAGCATAACAGGCGCCTCTAATGAAAAACTGTTTTTT.

The count of this clone is one. The rearrangement links TRBV24-1 to TRBJ2-1, with 9 bases aligning to TRBD2. The CDR3 spans 16 residues. The V segment lost 0 bases and the J segment 4 bases; nucleotides outside the gene matches: 3. The germline V gene has CDR1 KGHDR and CDR2 SFDVKD. The CDR3 DNA follows: TGTGCCACCAGTGATTTGATAGCGGGGGAGTACAATGAGCAGTTCTTC. It yields the protein CATSDLIAGEYNEQFF.

The chain employs TRBV30 and TRBJ2-3; D unclear. Trimming pared 3 bases from V and 0 bases from J, leaving 7 bases between. The CDR3 loop spans 13 amino acids. In germline, CDR1 is GTSNPN, CDR2 SVGIG (reference sequence). In DNA, the CDR3 is TGTGCCTGGAGGATGGGTAGCACAGATACGCAGTATTTT. Amino acids: CAWRMGSTDTQYF.

This clone occurred a few times. The rearrangement joins TRBV3-1 (or the pseudogene TRBV3-2) to TRBJ2-2; a possible D gene is TRBD1 (6 bases). The V gene's germline CDR1 is LGHDT and CDR2 YNNKEL (reference sequence). Trimming cost V 1 base and J 4 bases, with 16 bases left between them. The CDR3 consists of 17 residues. CDR3 amino acids: CASSQATGPQGTGELFF. The CDR3 DNA follows: TGTGCCAGCAGCCAAGCGACAGGACCTCAGGGCACCGGGGAGCTGTTTTTT.

V gene TRBV6-5 combines with J gene TRBJ1-1; no definite D call. CDR1 is MNHEY, CDR2 SVGAGI, per germline. The CDR3 spans 12 residues. The V and J ends lost 4 bases and 3 bases respectively, with 6 bases between them. CDR3 protein: CASSSLDTEAFF. CDR3 DNA sequence: TGTGCCAGCAGTTCCCTCGACACTGAAGCTTTCTTT.

CDR3 sequence (DNA): TGTGCCAGCAGCCATTCCTCGGACAGGTCGAGCTCCTATAATTCACCCCTCCACTTT. Translating it yields CASSHSSDRSSSYNSPLHF. The chain uses TRBV7-9 and TRBJ1-6, with 7 bases lining up with TRBD1. The germline gives CDR1 SEHNR, CDR2 FQNEAQ (reference sequence). The CDR3 is 19 residues long. Trimming took 5 bases from V and 0 from J; bases not matched to a gene: 13.

The V call is TRBV6-5, the J call TRBJ1-1; maybe TRBD1 (6 bases). Germline V gene sequence: CDR1 MNHEY, CDR2 SVGAGI. V lost 2 bases and J 5 bases, leaving 15 bases between the germline ends. This CDR3 spans 15 amino acids. As DNA, the CDR3 is TGTGCCAGCAGTTACCGAGGACAGAGGAGGACTGAAGCTTTCTTT. Residues: CASSYRGQRRTEAFF.

V and J are TRBV5-1 and TRBJ1-5; D gene uncertain. V gave up 1 base and J gave up 4 bases, with 12 bases separating them. The CDR3 spans 15 residues. Germline V gives CDR1 SGHRS, CDR2 YFSETQ. Written as DNA, the CDR3 is TGCGCCAGCAGCTTGTCTGGCAGCGTAAATCAGCCCCAGCATTTT. Its translation is CASSLSGSVNQPQHF.

This chain links TRBV3-1 (or the pseudogene TRBV3-2) with TRBJ2-5; D remains unclear. The ends were cut back, 2 bases at V and 2 bases at J, with 6 bases in the middle. The CDR3 totals 13 residues. Germline V gene data show CDR1 as LGHDT and CDR2 as YNNKEL (reference sequence). CDR3 loop: CASSQNDQETQYF. The DNA for the CDR3 is TGTGCCAGCAGCCAAAACGATCAAGAGACCCAGTACTTC.

The chain employs TRBV6-5 and TRBJ1-5, with D perhaps matching TRBD1 (6 bases). The V end lost 5 bases, the J end lost 2 bases, and 13 bases lay between the germline ends. CDR1 is MNHEY, CDR2 SVGAGI, per germline. The CDR3 has 15 residues. This CDR3 is CASSTGPKGNQPQHF. The CDR3 DNA is TGTGCCAGCAGTACAGGGCCTAAGGGCAATCAGCCCCAGCATTTT.

This clone was recorded only once. The V gene is TRBV7-9, the J gene TRBJ2-6; 12 nucleotides agree with TRBD1. Germline CDR1 reads SEHNR; CDR2 reads FQNEAQ (reference sequence). This CDR3 has 18 residues. The V segment lost 0 bases and the J segment 2 bases; nucleotides outside the gene matches: 2. The CDR3 region has the DNA TGTGCCAGCAGCTTAGCGGGACAGGGGGCAACTGGGGCCAACGTCCTGACTTTC. Translation gives CASSLAGQGATGANVLTF.

The chain couples TRBV14 to TRBJ2-5; D remains ambiguous. This CDR3 has 16 amino acids. V was clipped by 3 bases and J by 2 bases, with 16 bases between them. Germline CDR1 and CDR2: SGHDN and FVKESK. CDR3: CASSHPNPDLQETQYF. The CDR3, as DNA: TGTGCCAGCAGCCATCCTAACCCGGATTTACAAGAGACCCAGTACTTC. The full variable domain, completed using reference TRBV14 and TRBJ2-5, is EAGVTQFPSHSVIEKGQTVTLRCDPISGHDNLYWYRRVMGKEIKFLLHFVKESKQDESGMPNNRFLAERTGGTYSTLKVQPAELEDSGVYFCASSHPNPDLQETQYFGPGTRLLVL.

This sequence joins TRBV28 and TRBJ2-4; tentatively, D is TRBD1 or TRBD2 (5 bases each). Germline V gives CDR1 MDHEN, CDR2 SYDVKM. V was clipped by 4 bases and J by 3 bases, with 16 bases between them. This CDR3 has 16 residues. For the CDR3, the DNA is TGTGCCAGCAGTTCCGGGACGTTGTTAAGCAAAAACATTCAGTACTTC. It is translated as CASSSGTLLSKNIQYF.